Listed here are 28 T cell receptor beta chains from one sample, sequenced in a study of cytomegalovirus exposure and HLA in healthy donors. Profiling relied on immunoSEQ multiplex PCR, and the TCRdb table lists in-frame clones only, not all of them. This table holds about 330,000 clones, around 90% found once. The source material was PBMCs. Receptors were obtained from a woman in her 30s in good health and CMV-seropositive.

The chain has TRBV6-1 and TRBJ2-7; D could derive from TRBD1 or TRBD2 (5 bases each). The ends were cut back, 5 bases at V and 2 bases at J, with 13 bases in the middle. This CDR3 has 14 residues. CDR1 and CDR2 from the germline V gene are MNHNS and SASEGT. In DNA, the CDR3 is TGTGCCAGCAGTTTTGAGGGGATCCCCTACGAGCAGTACTTC. Encoded protein: CASSFEGIPYEQYF.

The chain carries TRBV6-5 and TRBJ2-7; TRBD2 is a possible D gene (6 bases). Trimming removed 6 bases from V and 1 base from J, with 13 bases in between. The length of the CDR3 is 14 residues. The germline gives CDR1 MNHEY, CDR2 SVGAGI. CDR3 loop: CASRTRGGSYEQYF. The CDR3 nucleotides read TGTGCCAGCAGAACGCGGGGCGGATCCTACGAGCAGTACTTC.

This clone came up once. The V call is TRBV11-2, the J call TRBJ2-7; tentatively, D is TRBD2 (6 bases). The germline gives CDR1 SGHAT, CDR2 FQNNGV. The ends were cut back, 5 bases at V and 2 bases at J, with 13 bases in the middle. CDR3 size: 14 residues. CDR3 residues: CASSDLRRAYEQYF. The CDR3 bases are TGTGCCAGCAGCGACCTAAGGAGGGCCTACGAGCAGTACTTC.

V gene TRBV29-1 combines with J gene TRBJ2-7; D remains ambiguous. The CDR3 covers 17 residues. Between the trimmed V and J ends, which lost 6 bases and 0 bases, there was a span of 24 bases. Germline-derived CDR1 and CDR2 are SQVTM and ANQGSEA. The chain's CDR3 is CSVHTEGDTRSSYEQYF. CDR3 DNA: TGCAGCGTCCACACCGAAGGAGACACGAGGAGCTCCTACGAGCAGTACTTC.

The gene calls are TRBV4-3 and TRBJ2-4; TRBD1 is a possible D gene (7 bases). CDR1 and CDR2 from the germline V gene are LGHNA and YSLEER. This CDR3 region has 15 residues. V dropped 1 base and J dropped 7 bases, with 14 bases sitting between them. CDR3 sequence reads: CASSQARGEYNIQYF. The CDR3 nucleotides are TGCGCCAGCAGCCAAGCCAGGGGGGAATATAACATTCAGTACTTC.

J is TRBJ1-5 and V is TRBV6-1; 7 positions agree with TRBD1. Per the germline V gene, CDR1 is MNHNS and CDR2 is SASEGT. The CDR3 runs 14 residues. V shed 4 bases and J 7 bases; nucleotides not matched to a gene: 7. This CDR3 reads CASSGITGEQPQHF. CDR3 DNA sequence: TGTGCCAGCAGTGGAATAACAGGGGAACAGCCCCAGCATTTT.

The V and J genes are TRBV6-5 and TRBJ2-1, with D hard to call. Trimming cost V 0 bases and J 4 bases, with 10 bases left between them. Looked up from germline, CDR1 is MNHEY and CDR2 is SVGAGI. The CDR3 is 15 residues long. The CDR3 reads CASSYSQFLYNEQFF. In DNA form, the CDR3 reads TGTGCCAGCAGTTACTCACAATTTTTATACAATGAGCAGTTCTTC.

The chain combines TRBV2 with TRBJ2-3, with a possible D match to TRBD2 (5 bases). There are 14 residues in the CDR3. The V gene's germline CDR1 is SNHLY and CDR2 FYNNEI. Deletions cut 10 bases from V and 2 bases from J, with 16 bases between. DNA for the CDR3: TGTGCCAATGACGGGGATCGCAACACAGATACGCAGTATTTT. This sequence encodes CANDGDRNTDTQYF.

The rearrangement joins TRBV4-1 to TRBJ2-1, with a tentative D call TRBD1 (6 bases). The CDR3 runs to 15 residues. With 3 bases removed from V and 9 bases from J, the gap between germline ends came to 18 bases. CDR1 is MGHRA, CDR2 YSYEKL, per germline. The CDR3 loop is CASSQGEWGLVEQFF. In DNA, the CDR3 is TGCGCCAGCAGCCAGGGCGAGTGGGGGCTCGTTGAGCAGTTCTTC.

This sequence joins TRBV6-4 and TRBJ1-6, with a possible D match to TRBD1 (5 bases). This CDR3 has 15 amino acids. Trimming removed 5 bases from V and 8 bases from J, with 16 bases in between. Germline CDR1 is MRHNA and CDR2 is SNTAGT. CDR3 protein: CASSFAARGDSPLHF. DNA of the CDR3: TGTGCCAGCAGTTTTGCGGCCCGGGGGGATTCACCCCTCCACTTT.

In DNA, the CDR3 is TGTGCCAGTTCCGGATGGGACGGGAGCTCCTACGAGCAGTACTTC. This sequence encodes CASSGWDGSSYEQYF. The rearrangement uses TRBV28 and TRBJ2-7; D possibly corresponds to TRBD2 (6 bases). CDR1 and CDR2 (germline): MDHEN, SYDVKM. V lost 9 bases and J lost 0, with 18 bases in between. The CDR3 loop spans 15 amino acids.

This sequence joins TRBV6-5 and TRBJ2-1; D is unresolved. Trimming cost V 4 bases and J 9 bases, with 7 bases left between them. The CDR3 consists of 11 residues. Germline V gene lookup returns CDR1 MNHEY and CDR2 SVGAGI. This chain's CDR3 is CASSFHGEQFF. The CDR3 DNA follows: TGTGCCAGCAGTTTCCACGGTGAGCAGTTCTTC.

The rearrangement joins TRBV7-2 to TRBJ2-7; unclear D gene. This CDR3 contains 12 residues. Trimming removed 4 bases at V and 0 bases at J, with 4 bases between. CDR1 SGHTA and CDR2 FQGNSA come from the germline V gene. CDR3 DNA: TGTGCCAGCAGCTCGAACTCCTACGAGCAGTACTTC. This encodes CASSSNSYEQYF.

The gene calls are TRBV27 and TRBJ2-1; either TRBD1 or TRBD2 may fit D (6 bases each). The CDR3 has 14 amino acids. V gave up 6 bases and J gave up 9 bases, with 18 bases separating them. Germline CDR1 reads MNHEY; CDR2 reads SMNVEV (reference sequence). The CDR3 spells CASSPRTEGGEQFF. CDR3 DNA: TGTGCCAGCAGCCCACGGACAGAGGGGGGTGAGCAGTTCTTC.

Remarks on this clone: One end of the junction does not line up with germline, which may come from a read error. J is TRBJ1-1 and V is TRBV6-1; TRBD1 matches at 12 bases. CDR3 length: 15 residues. The V gene's germline CDR1 is MNHNS and CDR2 SASEGT. The CDR3: CASSELTPGQGAGRF. DNA of the CDR3: TGTGCCAGCAGTGAACTAACACCGGGACAGGGGGCCGGGCGGTTT.

This clone was seen a few times. The genes are TRBV11-3 and TRBJ2-5, with 11 bases that match TRBD1. The germline V gene has CDR1 SGHNT and CDR2 YENEEA. The CDR3 totals 14 residues. V gave up 5 bases and J gave up 5 bases; unmatched junction bases: 4. The DNA for the CDR3 is TGTGCCAGCAGCCGGGACAGGGGGAGGGAGACCCAGTACTTC. Its protein product is CASSRDRGRETQYF.

This clone was recorded a few times. This sequence joins TRBV27 and TRBJ2-7; D is perhaps TRBD1 (6 bases). Looked up from germline, CDR1 is MNHEY and CDR2 is SMNVEV (reference sequence). Trimming stripped 10 bases from V and 3 bases from J, with 13 bases between. The CDR3 loop spans 12 amino acids. CDR3 DNA sequence: TGTGCCACCACAGGGTTCGACTACGAGCAGTACTTC. Its protein is CATTGFDYEQYF.

The rearrangement uses TRBV30 and TRBJ1-5; D is unclear. In germline, CDR1 is GTSNPN, CDR2 SVGIG (reference sequence). Between the trimmed V and J ends, which lost 5 bases and 5 bases, there was a span of 10 bases. The CDR3 spans 12 residues. The CDR3 protein is CAWLTTDQPQHF. Written as DNA, the CDR3 is TGTGCCTGGCTGACAACAGATCAGCCCCAGCATTTT.

The chain couples TRBV27 to TRBJ2-5; 9 bases map to TRBD1. V dropped 1 base and J dropped 3; count of bases not matched to a gene: 3. This CDR3 has 15 amino acids. Per the germline V gene, CDR1 is MNHEY and CDR2 is SMNVEV (reference sequence). The CDR3 DNA reads TGTGCCAGCAGTTTATTGGGGACAGGGAAAGAGACCCAGTACTTC. Translation: CASSLLGTGKETQYF.

This clone occurred once. V and J are TRBV5-5 and TRBJ2-2; 7 bases line up with TRBD2. CDR1 and CDR2 (germline): SGHKS, YYEKEE (reference sequence). The CDR3 totals 18 residues. V dropped 0 bases and J dropped 5; count of bases not matched to a gene: 13. In DNA form, the CDR3 reads TGTGCCAGCAGCTTGGAAGCGAAAGGCGGGAGTATAACCGGGGAGCTGTTTTTT. It encodes CASSLEAKGGSITGELFF.

CDR3 in amino acids: CAWSVPGERQHF. The CDR3 DNA reads as TGTGCCTGGAGTGTACCAGGGGAGCGCCAGCATTTT. The V and J genes are TRBV30 and TRBJ1-5, with D perhaps TRBD1 (6 bases). V was cut by 0 bases and J by 12 bases, with 12 bases left in between. The CDR3 sequence is 12 residues long. Germline values: CDR1 GTSNPN, CDR2 SVGIG (reference sequence).

The chain has TRBV7-7 and TRBJ1-3, with D possibly being TRBD1 (6 bases). Germline V gene data show CDR1 as SSHAT and CDR2 as FNYEAQ (reference sequence). The CDR3 runs 13 residues. V was pared by 5 bases and J by 8 bases, with 13 bases between. CDR3 sequence reads: CASSVAQGDTIYF. CDR3 bases: TGTGCCAGCAGCGTTGCACAGGGCGACACCATATATTTT.

The chain links TRBV25-1 to TRBJ2-7; D is ambiguous. Trimming took 2 bases from V and 0 from J, leaving 20 bases between them. The CDR3 totals 18 residues. Germline-derived CDR1 and CDR2 are MGHDK and SYGVNS. The CDR3 loop is CASSETPPGGRFSYEQYF. The CDR3 nucleotides read TGTGCCAGCAGTGAAACCCCCCCCGGTGGCAGGTTCTCCTACGAGCAGTACTTC.

The chain joins TRBV19 to TRBJ1-2; a possible D gene is TRBD1 (5 bases). From germline, CDR1 is LNHDA and CDR2 SQIVND (reference sequence). V lost 3 bases and J 4 bases, leaving 9 bases between the germline ends. The CDR3 is 13 amino acids. The CDR3 reads CASSIGGSYGYTF. The DNA for the CDR3 is TGTGCCAGTAGTATCGGGGGAAGCTATGGCTACACCTTC.

This clone was seen once. Additional DNA sequences in this sample encode the identical CDR3. The genes are TRBV13 and TRBJ2-7; D remains unclear. With 0 bases removed from V and 3 bases from J, the gap between germline ends came to 6 bases. The CDR3 runs to 13 residues. The germline CDR1 and CDR2 sequences are PRHDT and FYEKMQ (reference sequence). CDR3 amino acids: CASSLGRSYEQYF. The CDR3 DNA reads as TGTGCCAGCAGCTTAGGGAGAAGCTACGAGCAGTACTTC.

The chain carries TRBV10-2 and TRBJ2-7; 7 bases line up with TRBD2. The germline V gene encodes CDR1 WSHSY and CDR2 SAAADI. The J segment lost 5 bases and the V segment lost 6 bases, leaving 7 bases of the junction unmatched. This CDR3 spans 13 amino acids. The CDR3 is CASSGTMGHEQYF. The CDR3 DNA is TGCGCCAGCAGCGGGACTATGGGCCACGAGCAGTACTTC.

V is TRBV28 and J is TRBJ1-2; 7 bases map to TRBD1. The germline V gene has CDR1 MDHEN and CDR2 SYDVKM. Trimming removed 7 bases from V and 8 bases from J; junction bases left unmatched: 10. CDR3 size: 13 residues. The CDR3 coding sequence is TGTGCCAGCACCGTACAGGGGAAGGGAGGCTACACCTTC. Its translation: CASTVQGKGGYTF.

Remarks on this clone: This CDR3 is also generated by other DNA sequences in the sample. The chain uses TRBV15 and TRBJ1-3; tentative D call: TRBD1 (5 bases). The CDR3 covers 15 residues. V lost 0 bases to trimming and J lost 3 bases, with 9 bases between them. Germline values: CDR1 LNHNV, CDR2 YYDKDF (reference sequence). The CDR3 DNA is TGTGCCACCAGCAGAGAAGGGAGGGGTGGAAACACCATATATTTT. It encodes CATSREGRGGNTIYF.